The source of this T cell receptor (beta chain) is a study of blood T cell repertoires in COVID-19. Here immunoSEQ multiplex PCR was the method, and the copy in TCRdb shows in-frame clones only, minus some. In the table there are around 64,000 clones, roughly 91% of which are singletons. From germline, CDR1 is SEHNR and CDR2 FQNEAQ (reference sequence). Trimming removed 11 bases at V and 8 bases at J, with 12 bases between. The CDR3 is 10 amino acids. This chain connects TRBV7-9 to TRBJ1-1, with a possible D match to TRBD1 (6 bases). The sample consisted of peripheral blood. This TCR was recovered from a human donor in a cohort sampled during active COVID-19. The CDR3 DNA sequence: TGTGCCCTAGGGGGTAGCGAAGCTTTCTTT. Translated, it gives CALGGSEAFF. The full variable domain, rest sourced from reference TRBV7-9 and TRBJ1-1, is DTGVSQNPRHKITKRGQNVTFRCDPISEHNRLYWYRQTLGQGPEFLTYFQNEAQLEKSRLLSDRFSAERPKGSFSTLEIQRTEQGDSAMYLCALGGSEAFFGQGTRLTVV.